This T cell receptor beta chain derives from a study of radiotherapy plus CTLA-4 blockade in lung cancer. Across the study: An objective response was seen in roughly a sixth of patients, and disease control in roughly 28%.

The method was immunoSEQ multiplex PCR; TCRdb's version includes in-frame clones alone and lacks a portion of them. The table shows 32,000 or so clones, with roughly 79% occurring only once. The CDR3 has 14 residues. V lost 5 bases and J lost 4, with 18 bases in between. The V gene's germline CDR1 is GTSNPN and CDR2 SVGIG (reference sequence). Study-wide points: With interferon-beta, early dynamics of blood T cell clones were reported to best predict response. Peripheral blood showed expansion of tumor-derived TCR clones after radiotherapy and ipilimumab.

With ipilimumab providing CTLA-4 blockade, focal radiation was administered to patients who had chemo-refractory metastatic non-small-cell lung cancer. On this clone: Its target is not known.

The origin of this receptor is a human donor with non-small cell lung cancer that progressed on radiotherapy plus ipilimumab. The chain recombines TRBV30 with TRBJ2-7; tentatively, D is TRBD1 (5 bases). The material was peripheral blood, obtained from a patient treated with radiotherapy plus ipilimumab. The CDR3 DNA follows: TGTGCCTGGGCCAGGCAGGGAATTACTTACGAGCAGTACTTC. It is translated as CAWARQGITYEQYF.